Sequencing of this T cell receptor beta chain was carried out in a study of T cell responses to AZD1222 COVID-19 vaccine. Whole-study findings and limits: The number of AZD1222 recipients seropositive at baseline was only 5 to 7. With two AZD1222 doses given, Spike-specific TCR breadth and depth both rose. The peak T cell response came first, and repertoires were sampled only after it.

Produced via immunoSEQ multiplex PCR; TCRdb's table is partial and in-frame only. The sample has 150,000 to 200,000 clones, 90% to 95% seen once; the top ten hold 0.7% to 0.9%. Per germline, CDR1 SGHVS and CDR2 FQNEAQ. This CDR3 is built from 16 residues. J lost 9 bases, V lost 5 bases, and 16 bases had no gene match. Remarks on this clone: Its target is not known.

Sequencing used peripheral blood, obtained on day 0 of AZD1222 vaccination. This TCR came from an adult in good health. V gene TRBV7-8 combines with J gene TRBJ1-5, with TRBD1 matching 7 bases. The CDR3 nucleotides read TGTGCCAGCAGCCGAACCTCAGGGGGACTCCAGGGGCCCCAGCATTTT. Encoded protein: CASSRTSGGLQGPQHF.